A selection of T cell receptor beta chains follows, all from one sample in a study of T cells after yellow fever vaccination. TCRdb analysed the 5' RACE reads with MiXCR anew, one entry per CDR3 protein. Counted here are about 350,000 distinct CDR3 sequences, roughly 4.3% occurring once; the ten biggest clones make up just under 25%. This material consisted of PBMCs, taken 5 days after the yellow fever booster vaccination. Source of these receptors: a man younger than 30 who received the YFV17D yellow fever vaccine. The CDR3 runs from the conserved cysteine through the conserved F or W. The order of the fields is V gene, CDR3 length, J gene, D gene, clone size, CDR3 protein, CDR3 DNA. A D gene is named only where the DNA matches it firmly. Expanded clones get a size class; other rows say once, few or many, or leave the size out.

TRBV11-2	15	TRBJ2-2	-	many	CASSLAGTTTGELFF	TGTGCCAGCAGCTTAGCCGGGACCACAACCGGGGAGCTGTTTTTT
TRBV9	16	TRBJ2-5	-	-	CASSVAPRGRQETQYF	TGTGCCAGCAGCGTAGCTCCGCGGGGACGACAAGAGACCCAGTACTTC
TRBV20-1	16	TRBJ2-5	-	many	CSARFWLADAPETQYF	TGCAGTGCTAGATTTTGGCTAGCTGACGCCCCAGAGACCCAGTACTTC
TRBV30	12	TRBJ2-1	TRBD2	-	CAFDGGNNEQFF	TGTGCCTTTGACGGGGGGAACAATGAGCAGTTCTTC
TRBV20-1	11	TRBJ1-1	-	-	CSGDVNTEAFF	TGCAGTGGGGACGTGAACACTGAAGCTTTCTTT
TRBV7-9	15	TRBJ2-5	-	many	CASSLGPSIQETQYF	TGTGCCAGCAGCTTGGGTCCCAGTATCCAAGAGACCCAGTACTTC
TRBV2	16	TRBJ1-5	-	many	CASSDRVLYSNQPQHF	TGTGCCAGCAGTGATAGGGTCCTTTATAGCAATCAGCCCCAGCATTTT
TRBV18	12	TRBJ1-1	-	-	CASSLIITEAFF	TGTGCCAGCTCACTGATCATCACTGAAGCTTTCTTT
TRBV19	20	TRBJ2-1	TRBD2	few	CASSPTGTSGGMVSYNEQFF	TGTGCCAGTAGTCCCACCGGGACTAGCGGGGGGATGGTCTCCTACAATGAGCAGTTCTTC
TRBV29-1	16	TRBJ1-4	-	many	CSVATGWGATNEKLFF	TGCAGCGTTGCTACAGGGTGGGGCGCAACTAATGAAAAACTGTTTTTT
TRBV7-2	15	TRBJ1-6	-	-	CASSLDYRPYSPLHF	TGTGCCAGCAGCTTAGATTACAGGCCCTATTCACCCCTCCACTTT
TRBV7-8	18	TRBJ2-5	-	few	CASSSPNLGRRKQETQYF	TGTGCCAGCAGCTCCCCTAACCTCGGGCGGCGGAAGCAAGAGACCCAGTACTTC
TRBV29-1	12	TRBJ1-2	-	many	CSGGGGYYGYTF	TGCAGCGGCGGGGGGGGTTACTATGGCTACACCTTC
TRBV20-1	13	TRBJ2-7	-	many	CSAPRGIPGEQYF	TGCAGTGCTCCAAGGGGCATTCCCGGCGAGCAGTACTTC
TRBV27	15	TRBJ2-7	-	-	CASSDPGPGGYEQYF	TGTGCCAGCAGTGATCCCGGACCCGGCGGCTACGAGCAGTACTTC
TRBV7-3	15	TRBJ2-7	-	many	CASSFLSRGTYEQYF	TGTGCCAGCAGCTTCCTCTCCAGGGGCACTTACGAGCAGTACTTC
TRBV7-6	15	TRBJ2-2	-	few	CASSGPGADTGELFF	TGTGCCAGCAGCGGCCCGGGGGCTGACACCGGGGAGCTGTTTTTT
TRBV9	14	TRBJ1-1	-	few	CASSATNQVRGAFF	TGTGCCAGCAGCGCCACCAATCAAGTGAGGGGAGCTTTCTTT
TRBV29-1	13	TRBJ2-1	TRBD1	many	CSVGWVGGHEQFF	TGCAGCGTTGGTTGGGTAGGGGGCCATGAGCAGTTCTTC
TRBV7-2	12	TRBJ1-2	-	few	CASSSDYYGYTF	TGTGCCAGCAGCTCAGACTACTATGGCTACACCTTC
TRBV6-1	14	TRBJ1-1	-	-	CASSGGIRYTEAFF	TGTGCCAGCAGTGGAGGGATTAGGTACACTGAAGCTTTCTTT
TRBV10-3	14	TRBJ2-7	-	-	CAISGGPSSYEQYF	TGTGCCATCAGTGGGGGGCCGAGCTCCTACGAGCAGTACTTC
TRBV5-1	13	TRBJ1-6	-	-	CASTGSENSPLHF	TGCGCCAGCACGGGATCCGAGAATTCACCCCTCCACTTT
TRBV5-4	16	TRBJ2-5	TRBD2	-	CASSSNRGGYQETQYF	TGTGCCAGCAGCTCCAACCGGGGGGGGTACCAAGAGACCCAGTACTTC
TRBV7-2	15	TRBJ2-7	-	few	CASSLSLTPGYEQYF	TGTGCCAGCAGCTTAAGCCTGACACCGGGATACGAGCAGTACTTC
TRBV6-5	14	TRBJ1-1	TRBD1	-	CASSNLQGGTEAFF	TGTGCCAGCAGTAATCTACAGGGGGGCACTGAAGCTTTCTTT
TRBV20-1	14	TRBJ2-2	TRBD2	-	CSIMERGGAGELFF	TGCAGCATAATGGAGCGGGGAGGGGCCGGGGAGCTGTTTTTT
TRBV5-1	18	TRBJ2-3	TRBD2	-	CASSLLGLAGRRADTQYF	TGCGCCAGCAGCTTATTAGGACTAGCGGGACGGCGGGCAGATACGCAGTATTTT
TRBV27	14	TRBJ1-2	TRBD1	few	CASSPWDSNYGYTF	TGTGCCAGCAGTCCCTGGGACAGCAACTATGGCTACACCTTC
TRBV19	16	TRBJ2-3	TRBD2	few	CASSARKRGWSDTQYF	TGTGCCAGTAGCGCGCGTAAGCGGGGATGGTCGGATACGCAGTATTTT
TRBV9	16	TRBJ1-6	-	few	CASSTPDITGASPLHF	TGTGCCAGCAGCACACCCGACATTACGGGGGCTTCACCCCTCCACTTT
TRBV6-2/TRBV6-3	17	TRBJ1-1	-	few	CASSYRGGRRLNTEAFF	TGTGCCAGCAGTTACAGGGGAGGTCGGAGGCTGAACACTGAAGCTTTCTTT
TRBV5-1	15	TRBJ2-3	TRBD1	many	CASSYRQGARDTQYF	TGCGCCAGCAGCTACCGACAGGGGGCGAGAGATACGCAGTATTTT
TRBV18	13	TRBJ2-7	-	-	CASSPEAKGEQYF	TGTGCCAGCTCACCAGAGGCTAAGGGGGAGCAGTACTTC
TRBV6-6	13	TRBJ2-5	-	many	CASSKSHEGTQYF	TGTGCCAGCAGTAAAAGCCACGAAGGGACCCAGTACTTC
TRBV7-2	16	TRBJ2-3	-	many	CASSLDSAGLQDTQYF	TGTGCCAGCAGCCTCGACAGTGCGGGCTTGCAAGATACGCAGTATTTT
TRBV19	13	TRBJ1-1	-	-	CASSIEGGTEAFF	TGTGCCAGTAGTATAGAGGGAGGCACTGAAGCTTTCTTT
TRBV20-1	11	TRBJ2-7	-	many	CSARGGYEQYF	TGCAGTGCTAGAGGCGGATACGAGCAGTACTTC
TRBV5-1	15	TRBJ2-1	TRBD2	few	CASTRGDPRTNEQFF	TGCGCCAGCACTCGGGGGGACCCTCGGACTAATGAGCAGTTCTTC
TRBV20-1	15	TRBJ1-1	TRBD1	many	CSARSPDRGYTEAFF	TGCAGTGCAAGGAGCCCCGACAGGGGCTACACTGAAGCTTTCTTT
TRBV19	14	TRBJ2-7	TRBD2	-	CASSGAGGTYEQYF	TGTGCCAGTAGTGGAGCGGGGGGGACGTACGAGCAGTACTTC
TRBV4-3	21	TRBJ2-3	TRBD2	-	CASSQGPASGGGFSITDTQYF	TGCGCCAGCAGCCAAGGTCCGGCTAGCGGGGGTGGATTTAGTATCACAGATACGCAGTATTTT
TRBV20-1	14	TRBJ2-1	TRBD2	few	CSALAGAPAHEQFF	TGCAGTGCCCTAGCGGGGGCCCCCGCCCATGAGCAGTTCTTC
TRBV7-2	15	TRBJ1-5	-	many	CASSAQGLGNQPQHF	TGTGCCAGCAGCGCACAGGGTTTGGGCAATCAGCCCCAGCATTTT
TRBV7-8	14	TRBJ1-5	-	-	CASSLVYSNQPQHF	TGTGCCAGCAGCTTGGTTTATAGCAATCAGCCCCAGCATTTT
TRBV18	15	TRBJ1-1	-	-	CASSPASLVDTEAFF	TGTGCCAGCTCACCGGCAAGTTTAGTAGACACTGAAGCTTTCTTT
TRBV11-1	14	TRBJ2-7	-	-	CASSLKFGAYEQYF	TGTGCCAGCAGCTTAAAATTTGGGGCCTACGAGCAGTACTTC
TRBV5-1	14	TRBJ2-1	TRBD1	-	CASSRQGDPNEQFF	TGCGCCAGCAGCCGACAGGGGGACCCCAATGAGCAGTTCTTC
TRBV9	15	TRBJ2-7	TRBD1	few	CASSAGGQGFDEQYF	TGTGCCAGCAGCGCGGGGGGACAGGGGTTCGACGAGCAGTACTTC
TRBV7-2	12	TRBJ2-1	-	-	CASSPTGWGQFF	TGTGCCAGCAGTCCTACAGGGTGGGGGCAGTTCTTC
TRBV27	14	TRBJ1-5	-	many	CASSHGQMGQPQHF	TGTGCCAGCAGCCACGGACAAATGGGCCAGCCCCAGCATTTT
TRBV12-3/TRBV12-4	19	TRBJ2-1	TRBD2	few	CASSPRAEGSGGSYNEQFF	TGTGCCAGCAGTCCCAGGGCCGAGGGGAGCGGGGGCTCCTACAATGAGCAGTTCTTC
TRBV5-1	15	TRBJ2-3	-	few	CASSFLAGATDTQYF	TGCGCCAGCAGCTTTCTGGCGGGGGCCACAGATACGCAGTATTTT